Following are 7 T cell receptor beta chains from one sample sequenced in a study of blood T cell repertoires in COVID-19. Measured with immunoSEQ multiplex PCR; TCRdb has only the in-frame clones, and not every one. This sample has a few hundred thousand clones; around 85% occur once, and the top ten carry around 2.1%. The material sequenced was PBMCs or T cells enriched from blood (not recorded which). These receptors all stem from a young man who had recovered from COVID-19.

The chain carries TRBV7-2 and TRBJ2-1; 7 bases agree with TRBD2. The CDR3 contains 16 residues. Germline V gene lookup returns CDR1 SGHTA and CDR2 FQGNSA. Unmatched junction bases numbered 6, after V lost 1 base and J lost 3 bases. Written as DNA, the CDR3 is TGTGCCAGCAGCTTAGGTCCAGCGGGGTTCTACAATGAGCAGTTCTTC. This sequence encodes CASSLGPAGFYNEQFF.

This rearrangement joins TRBV5-6 to TRBJ1-2, with TRBD1 matching 8 bases. The ends lost 0 bases at V and 8 bases at J; junction bases unmatched: 6. The germline V gene has CDR1 SGHDT and CDR2 YYEEEE. The CDR3 runs to 14 residues. The CDR3 loop is CASSLGRGRWGYTF. The CDR3 DNA is TGTGCCAGCAGCTTGGGCAGGGGGCGTTGGGGCTACACCTTC. The whole variable domain, remainder taken from reference TRBV5-6 and TRBJ1-2, is DAGVTQSPTHLIKTRGQQVTLRCSPKSGHDTVSWYQQALGQGPQFIFQYYEEEERQRGNFPDRFSGHQFPNYSSELNVNALLLGDSALYLCASSLGRGRWGYTFGSGTRLTVV.

This chain connects TRBV18 to TRBJ1-2, with 9 nucleotides matching TRBD1. Germline assignment: CDR1 KGHSH and CDR2 LQKENI. CDR3 length: 14 amino acids. The J segment lost 4 bases and the V segment lost 6 bases, leaving 6 bases of the junction unmatched. The DNA for the CDR3 is TGTGCCAGCTCGGGACAGGGAAGGCGCTATGGCTACACCTTC. Translated: CASSGQGRRYGYTF.

This clone was detected once. The gene calls are TRBV11-1 and TRBJ2-1; D is perhaps TRBD1 (5 bases). Trimming shortened V by 3 bases and J by 4 bases, and 13 bases separated the two germline ends. Per germline, CDR1 SGHAT and CDR2 FQDESV (reference sequence). The CDR3 totals 15 residues. In DNA, the CDR3 is TGTGCCAGCAGCTTTACCAGGGCCCCGTACAATGAGCAGTTCTTC. This encodes CASSFTRAPYNEQFF.

The CDR3 is CASSLQGANEKLFF. Here the CDR3 DNA reads TGTGCCAGCAGTTTACAGGGTGCTAATGAAAAACTGTTTTTT. This rearrangement joins TRBV27 to TRBJ1-4, with D maybe TRBD1 (5 bases). V gave up 2 bases and J gave up 3 bases, with 7 bases separating them. From germline, CDR1 is MNHEY and CDR2 SMNVEV (reference sequence). The CDR3 is 14 amino acids.

The count of this clone is one. The chain couples TRBV18 to TRBJ2-3; 8 bases map to TRBD1. The CDR3 extends over 16 amino acids. The ends lost 4 bases at V and 0 bases at J; junction bases unmatched: 6. The germline V gene encodes CDR1 KGHSH and CDR2 LQKENI. The CDR3 bases are TGTGCCAGCTCACGTCAGGGGGCTGGGAGCACAGATACGCAGTATTTT. Translated, it gives CASSRQGAGSTDTQYF.

This rearrangement joins TRBV5-1 to TRBJ2-5, with 7 bases lining up with TRBD1. V shed 3 bases and J 2 bases; nucleotides not matched to a gene: 13. The CDR3 loop spans 17 amino acids. Germline V lookup: CDR1 SGHRS, CDR2 YFSETQ. CDR3 nucleotides: TGCGCCAGCAGCTCCCAGACAAAACAGGGGTGGCAAGAGACCCAGTACTTC. This encodes CASSSQTKQGWQETQYF.